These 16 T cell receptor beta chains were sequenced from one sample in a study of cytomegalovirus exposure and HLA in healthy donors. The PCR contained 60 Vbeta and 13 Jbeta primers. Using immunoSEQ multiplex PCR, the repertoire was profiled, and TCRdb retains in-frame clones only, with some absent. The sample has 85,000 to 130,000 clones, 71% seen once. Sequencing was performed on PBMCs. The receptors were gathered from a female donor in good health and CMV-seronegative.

The CDR3 DNA follows: TGTGCCAGTAGCTCCAGGGTCGGGACTGAAGCTTTCTTT. It specifies CASSSRVGTEAFF. V is TRBV19 and J is TRBJ1-1, with D possibly being TRBD1 (5 bases). Trimming removed 6 bases from V and 5 bases from J, with 13 bases in between. The CDR3 contains 13 residues. Germline values: CDR1 LNHDA, CDR2 SQIVND (reference sequence).

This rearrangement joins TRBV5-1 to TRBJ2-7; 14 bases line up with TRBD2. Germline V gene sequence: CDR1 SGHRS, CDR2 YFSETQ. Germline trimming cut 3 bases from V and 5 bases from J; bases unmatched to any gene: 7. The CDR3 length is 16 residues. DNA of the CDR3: TGCGCCAGCAGCTGGACTAGCGGGAGGCCGTTTCACGAGCAGTACTTC. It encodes CASSWTSGRPFHEQYF.

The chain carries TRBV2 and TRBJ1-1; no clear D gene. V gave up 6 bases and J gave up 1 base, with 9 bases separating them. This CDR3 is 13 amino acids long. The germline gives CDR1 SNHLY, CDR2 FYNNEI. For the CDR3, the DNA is TGTGCCAGCAGCCAAGACACGAACACTGAAGCTTTCTTT. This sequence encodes CASSQDTNTEAFF. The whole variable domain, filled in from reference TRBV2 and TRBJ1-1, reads EPEVTQTPSHQVTQMGQEVILRCVPISNHLYFYWYRQILGQKVEFLVSFYNNEISEKSEIFDDQFSVERPDGSNFTLKIRSTKLEDSAMYFCASSQDTNTEAFFGQGTRLTVV.

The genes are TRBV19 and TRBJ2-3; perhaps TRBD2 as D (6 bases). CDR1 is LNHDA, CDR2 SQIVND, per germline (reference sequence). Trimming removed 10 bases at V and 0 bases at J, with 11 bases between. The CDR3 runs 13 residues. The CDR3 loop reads CATGATSTDTQYF. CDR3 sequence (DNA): TGTGCCACGGGAGCTACAAGCACAGATACGCAGTATTTT.

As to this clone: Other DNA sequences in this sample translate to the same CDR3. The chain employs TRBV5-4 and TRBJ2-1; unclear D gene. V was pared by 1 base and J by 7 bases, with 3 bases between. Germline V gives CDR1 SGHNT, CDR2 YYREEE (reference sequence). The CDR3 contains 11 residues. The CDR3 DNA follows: TGTGCCAGCAGCTTGTCGAATGAGCAGTTCTTC. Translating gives CASSLSNEQFF.

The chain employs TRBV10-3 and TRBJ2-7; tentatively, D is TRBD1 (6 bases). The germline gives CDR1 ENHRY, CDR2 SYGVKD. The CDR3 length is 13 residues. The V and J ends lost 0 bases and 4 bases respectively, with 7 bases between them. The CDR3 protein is CAISESTGYEQYF. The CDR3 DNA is TGTGCCATCAGTGAGTCGACAGGATACGAGCAGTACTTC.

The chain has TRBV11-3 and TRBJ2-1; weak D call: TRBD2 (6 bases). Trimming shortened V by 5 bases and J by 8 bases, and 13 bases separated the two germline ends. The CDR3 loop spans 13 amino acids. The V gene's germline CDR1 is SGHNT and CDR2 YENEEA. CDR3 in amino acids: CASSLPGRYEQFF. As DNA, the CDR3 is TGTGCCAGCAGCCTCCCAGGGAGGTATGAGCAGTTCTTC.

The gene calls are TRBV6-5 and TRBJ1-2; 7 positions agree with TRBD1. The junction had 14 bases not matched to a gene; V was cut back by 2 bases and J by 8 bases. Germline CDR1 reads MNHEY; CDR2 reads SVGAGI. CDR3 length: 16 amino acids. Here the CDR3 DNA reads TGTGCCAGCAGTTACGACAGGGTAGTCTCTATAGGGGGCTACACCTTC. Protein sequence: CASSYDRVVSIGGYTF.

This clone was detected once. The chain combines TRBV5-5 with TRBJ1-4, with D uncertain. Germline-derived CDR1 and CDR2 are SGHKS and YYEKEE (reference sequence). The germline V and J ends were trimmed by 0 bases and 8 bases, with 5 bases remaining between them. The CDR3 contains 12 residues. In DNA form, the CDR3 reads TGTGCCAGCAGCTTGGGTCGGGAAAAACTGTTTTTT. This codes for CASSLGREKLFF. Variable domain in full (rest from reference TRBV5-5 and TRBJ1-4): DAGVTQSPTHLIKTRGQQVTLRCSPISGHKSVSWYQQVLGQGPQFIFQYYEKEERGRGNFPDRFSARQFPNYSSELNVNALLLGDSALYLCASSLGREKLFFGSGTQLSVL.

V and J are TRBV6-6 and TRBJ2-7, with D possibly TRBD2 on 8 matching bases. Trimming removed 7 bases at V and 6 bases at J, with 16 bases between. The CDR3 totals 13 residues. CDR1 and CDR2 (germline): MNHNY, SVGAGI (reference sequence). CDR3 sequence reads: CASKDRAGGEQYF. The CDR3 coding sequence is TGTGCCAGCAAAGACAGGGCGGGGGGCGAGCAGTACTTC.

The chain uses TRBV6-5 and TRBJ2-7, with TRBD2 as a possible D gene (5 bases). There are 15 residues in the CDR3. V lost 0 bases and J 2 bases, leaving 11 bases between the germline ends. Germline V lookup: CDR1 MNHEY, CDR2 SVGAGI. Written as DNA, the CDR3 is TGTGCCAGCAGTTACTCGAGTCGCGGGCCCTACGAGCAGTACTTC. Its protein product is CASSYSSRGPYEQYF.

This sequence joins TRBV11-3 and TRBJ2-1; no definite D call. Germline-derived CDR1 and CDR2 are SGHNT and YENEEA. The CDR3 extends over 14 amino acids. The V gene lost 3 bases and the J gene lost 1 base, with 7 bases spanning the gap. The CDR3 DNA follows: TGTGCCAGCAGCTTCGGCGGTTCCTACAATGAGCAGTTCTTC. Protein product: CASSFGGSYNEQFF.

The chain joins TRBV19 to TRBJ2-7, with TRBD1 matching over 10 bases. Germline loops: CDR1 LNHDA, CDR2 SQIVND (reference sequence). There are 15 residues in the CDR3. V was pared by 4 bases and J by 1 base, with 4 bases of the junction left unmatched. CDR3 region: CASSTWTGGSYEQYF. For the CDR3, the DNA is TGTGCCAGTAGTACCTGGACAGGGGGTTCCTACGAGCAGTACTTC.

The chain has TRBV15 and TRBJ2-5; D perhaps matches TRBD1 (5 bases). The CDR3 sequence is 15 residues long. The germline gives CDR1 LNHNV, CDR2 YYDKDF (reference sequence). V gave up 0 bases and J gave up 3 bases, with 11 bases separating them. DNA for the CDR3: TGTGCCACCAGCAGAGATAAGACAGTTGAAGAGACCCAGTACTTC. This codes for CATSRDKTVEETQYF.

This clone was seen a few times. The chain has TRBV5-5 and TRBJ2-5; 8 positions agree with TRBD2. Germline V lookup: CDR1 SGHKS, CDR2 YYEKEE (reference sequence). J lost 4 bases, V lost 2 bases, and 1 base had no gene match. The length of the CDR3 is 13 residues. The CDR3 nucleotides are TGTGCCAGCAGCTTCCTAGCGGGAGAGACCCAGTACTTC. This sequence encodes CASSFLAGETQYF.

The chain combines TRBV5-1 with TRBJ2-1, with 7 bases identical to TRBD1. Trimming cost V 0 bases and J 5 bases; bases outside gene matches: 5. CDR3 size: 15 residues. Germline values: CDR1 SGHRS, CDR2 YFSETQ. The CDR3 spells CASSLGDRGNNEQFF. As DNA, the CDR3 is TGCGCCAGCAGCTTGGGGGACAGAGGAAACAATGAGCAGTTCTTC.